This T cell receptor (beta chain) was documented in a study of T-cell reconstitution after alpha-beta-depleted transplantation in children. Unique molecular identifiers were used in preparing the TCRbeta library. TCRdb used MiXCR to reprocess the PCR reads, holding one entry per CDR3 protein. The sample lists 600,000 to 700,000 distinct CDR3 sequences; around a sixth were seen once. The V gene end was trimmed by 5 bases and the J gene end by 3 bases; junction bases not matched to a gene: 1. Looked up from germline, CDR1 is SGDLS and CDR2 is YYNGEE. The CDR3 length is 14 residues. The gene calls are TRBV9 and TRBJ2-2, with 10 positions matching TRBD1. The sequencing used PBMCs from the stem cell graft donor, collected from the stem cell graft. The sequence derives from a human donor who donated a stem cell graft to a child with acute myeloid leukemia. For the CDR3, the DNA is TGTGCCAGCAGGGGACAGGGGTACACCGGGGAGCTGTTTTTT. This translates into CASRGQGYTGELFF.